This TCR beta chain was sequenced for a study of control samples from healthy donors and cancer patients. Assay: immunoSEQ multiplex PCR; the TCRdb copy retains only in-frame clones and omits some. The table lists tens of thousands of clones, roughly 87% of them singletons. This CDR3 is built from 15 residues. The V gene's germline CDR1 is LNHDA and CDR2 SQIVND (reference sequence). J gave up 4 bases and V 5 bases, and 3 bases lay outside the gene matches. This rearrangement joins TRBV19 to TRBJ2-5; TRBD2 matches 14 bases. The origin of this receptor is a woman in her 50s in good health. Specimen: blood. The CDR3 DNA follows: TGTGCCAGTAGTGTGGGACTAGCGGGAGCAGAGACCCAGTACTTC. It is translated as CASSVGLAGAETQYF.